This T cell receptor beta chain was recovered during a study of T cells expressing NK-cell markers. Libraries used 5'RACE template switching adding universal primer site and UMIs. From its re-call of the 5' RACE reads, TCRdb lists each CDR3 protein once, without DNA. This table holds 140,000 or so distinct CDR3 sequences. Specimen: blood T cells: a sorted CD56 or NKG2C T cell subset, CD4+ or CD8+ T cells, or bulk PBMC T cells (not recorded which). The origin of this receptor is a man younger than 30 in good health.

CDR3 sequence: CASSSTTGLAGVAGELFF. The rearrangement joins TRBV9 to TRBJ2-2; TCRdb reports TRBD2, a call that lacks DNA to check it against. The CDR3 sequence is 18 residues long. Per germline, CDR1 SGDLS and CDR2 YYNGEE.